A selection of T cell receptor beta chains follows, all from one sample in a study of beta chain features in type 1 diabetes. Measured with immunoSEQ multiplex PCR; TCRdb has only the in-frame clones, and not every one. The table shows about 740,000 clones, with 10% to 15% occurring only once. Sequenced: naive CD4+ T cells from blood. Source of these receptors: a man aged 18 to 29 with type 1 diabetes. CDR3s include the opening cysteine and the closing phenylalanine or tryptophan. D genes are given only for firm matches. Rows give clone size only sometimes, using once, few, many, or a class for an expanded clone.

d_gene: TRBD1; j_gene: TRBJ2-7; v_gene: TRBV30; abundance: few; CDR3aa: CAWSIRQGAGEQYF; CDR3nt: TGTGCCTGGAGTATCCGACAGGGGGCGGGGGAGCAGTACTTC
d_gene: TRBD1; j_gene: TRBJ1-3; v_gene: TRBV30; abundance: few; CDR3aa: CAWSKGAVGNTIYF; CDR3nt: TGTGCCTGGAGTAAGGGGGCCGTTGGAAACACCATATATTTT
d_gene: TRBD1; j_gene: TRBJ1-2; v_gene: TRBV2; abundance: -; CDR3aa: CASSEETGFYGYTF; CDR3nt: TGTGCCAGCAGTGAGGAGACAGGGTTCTATGGCTACACCTTC
d_gene: -; j_gene: TRBJ1-1; v_gene: TRBV7-3; abundance: few; CDR3aa: CASSPQGGTEAFF; CDR3nt: TGTGCCAGCAGCCCACAAGGGGGAACTGAAGCTTTCTTT
d_gene: -; j_gene: TRBJ1-2; v_gene: TRBV28; abundance: -; CDR3aa: CASSSGTEPYGYTF; CDR3nt: TGTGCCAGCAGTTCTGGGACGGAACCCTATGGCTACACCTTC
d_gene: -; j_gene: TRBJ1-1; v_gene: TRBV18; abundance: few; CDR3aa: CASSPPGEAEAFF; CDR3nt: TGTGCCAGCTCACCACCGGGTGAAGCCGAAGCTTTCTTT
d_gene: -; j_gene: TRBJ1-2; v_gene: TRBV9; abundance: -; CDR3aa: CASSVEGGLYGYTF; CDR3nt: TGTGCCAGCAGCGTAGAGGGAGGGCTCTATGGCTACACCTTC
d_gene: -; j_gene: TRBJ2-2; v_gene: TRBV10-3; abundance: -; CDR3aa: CATRGGELFF; CDR3nt: TGTGCCACGCGGGGCGGGGAGCTGTTTTTT
d_gene: -; j_gene: TRBJ2-3; v_gene: TRBV28; abundance: few; CDR3aa: CASSPGSEPPDTQYF; CDR3nt: TGTGCCAGCAGCCCGGGGTCCGAACCGCCAGATACGCAGTATTTT
d_gene: TRBD2; j_gene: TRBJ2-1; v_gene: TRBV29-1; abundance: few; CDR3aa: CSVRPPSGGFSYNEQFF; CDR3nt: TGCAGCGTTCGCCCCCCCAGCGGGGGGTTTTCCTACAATGAGCAGTTCTTC
d_gene: TRBD2; j_gene: TRBJ2-3; v_gene: TRBV25-1; abundance: few; CDR3aa: CASTLAGGWDTQYF; CDR3nt: TGTGCCAGCACGCTAGCGGGGGGTTGGGATACGCAGTATTTT
d_gene: -; j_gene: TRBJ1-4; v_gene: TRBV18; abundance: -; CDR3aa: CASSPQRTNEKLFF; CDR3nt: TGTGCCAGCTCACCACAGCGGACTAATGAAAAACTGTTTTTT
d_gene: -; j_gene: TRBJ2-7; v_gene: TRBV6-1; abundance: few; CDR3aa: CASSGQPVYEQYF; CDR3nt: TGTGCCAGCAGTGGTCAGCCAGTATACGAGCAGTACTTC
d_gene: -; j_gene: TRBJ2-6; v_gene: TRBV28; abundance: -; CDR3aa: CASRPGTPSTLTF; CDR3nt: TGTGCCAGCAGACCCGGGACTCCAAGCACCCTGACTTTC
d_gene: TRBD1; j_gene: TRBJ1-1; v_gene: TRBV29-1; abundance: few; CDR3aa: CSGYFRQGNTEAFF; CDR3nt: TGCAGCGGATATTTTCGACAGGGTAACACTGAAGCTTTCTTT
d_gene: -; j_gene: TRBJ1-3; v_gene: TRBV15; abundance: -; CDR3aa: CATSRDRLSGNTIYF; CDR3nt: TGTGCCACCAGCAGAGATCGTTTGTCGGGAAACACCATATATTTT
d_gene: TRBD1; j_gene: TRBJ1-2; v_gene: TRBV28; abundance: -; CDR3aa: CASSWTGPYGYTF; CDR3nt: TGTGCCAGCAGTTGGACAGGACCCTATGGCTACACCTTC
d_gene: TRBD2; j_gene: TRBJ2-5; v_gene: TRBV6-5; abundance: -; CDR3aa: CASSEQRGAETQYF; CDR3nt: TGTGCCAGCAGCGAACAGCGGGGGGCGGAGACCCAGTACTTC
d_gene: -; j_gene: TRBJ2-7; v_gene: TRBV18; abundance: few; CDR3aa: CASSPPMASYEQYF; CDR3nt: TGTGCCAGCTCACCACCGATGGCCTCCTACGAGCAGTACTTC
d_gene: TRBD1; j_gene: TRBJ1-6; v_gene: TRBV28; abundance: -; CDR3aa: CASSFGQGKGYNSPLHF; CDR3nt: TGTGCCAGCAGTTTCGGACAGGGGAAAGGATATAATTCACCCCTCCACTTT
d_gene: -; j_gene: TRBJ2-7; v_gene: TRBV30; abundance: -; CDR3aa: CAGGAYEQYF; CDR3nt: TGTGCTGGGGGCGCCTACGAGCAGTACTTC
d_gene: -; j_gene: TRBJ1-1; v_gene: TRBV6-1; abundance: -; CDR3aa: CASSPGPLDQAFF; CDR3nt: TGTGCCAGCAGCCCAGGGCCTTTGGATCAAGCTTTCTTT
d_gene: TRBD1; j_gene: TRBJ2-3; v_gene: TRBV7-2; abundance: -; CDR3aa: CASSLQGASTDTQYF; CDR3nt: TGTGCCAGCAGCTTACAGGGGGCCAGCACAGATACGCAGTATTTT
d_gene: -; j_gene: TRBJ2-3; v_gene: TRBV4-1; abundance: -; CDR3aa: CASSQVGLISTDTQYF; CDR3nt: TGCGCCAGCAGCCAAGTCGGATTGATCTCCACAGATACGCAGTATTTT
d_gene: -; j_gene: TRBJ1-2; v_gene: TRBV30; abundance: few; CDR3aa: CALSRGRGANYGYTF; CDR3nt: TGTGCCTTATCCCGCGGCCGGGGCGCGAACTATGGCTACACCTTC
d_gene: -; j_gene: TRBJ1-3; v_gene: TRBV4-1; abundance: -; CDR3aa: CASSQERASGNTIYF; CDR3nt: TGCGCCAGCAGCCAAGAGCGGGCCTCTGGAAACACCATATATTTT
d_gene: -; j_gene: TRBJ2-2; v_gene: TRBV5-1; abundance: few; CDR3aa: CASSLAPTANTGELFF; CDR3nt: TGCGCCAGCAGCTTGGCCCCGACGGCGAACACCGGGGAGCTGTTTTTT
d_gene: -; j_gene: TRBJ1-2; v_gene: TRBV6-5; abundance: -; CDR3aa: CASSYGDTNYGYTF; CDR3nt: TGTGCCAGCAGTTACGGAGACACTAACTATGGCTACACCTTC
d_gene: -; j_gene: TRBJ2-7; v_gene: TRBV13; abundance: few; CDR3aa: CASSYREGAYEQYF; CDR3nt: TGTGCCAGCAGCTACCGAGAAGGGGCCTACGAGCAGTACTTC
d_gene: -; j_gene: TRBJ1-5; v_gene: TRBV6-6; abundance: once; CDR3aa: CASVALAGNQPQHF; CDR3nt: TGTGCCAGCGTGGCATTGGCGGGCAATCAGCCCCAGCATTTT
d_gene: TRBD1; j_gene: TRBJ2-7; v_gene: TRBV19; abundance: few; CDR3aa: CASSGTGVHEQYF; CDR3nt: TGTGCCAGTAGTGGAACAGGGGTCCACGAGCAGTACTTC
d_gene: -; j_gene: TRBJ2-2; v_gene: TRBV12-5; abundance: -; CDR3aa: CASGSGQSSTGELFF; CDR3nt: TGTGCTAGTGGTTCAGGGCAAAGCTCCACCGGGGAGCTGTTTTTT